The 8 T cell receptor beta chains given below trace back to one sample, sequenced in a study of read filtering for tumor transcriptome and immune sequencing. Molecular barcoded adaptors covering alpha/delta and beta/gamma chains were used on about 390 ng RNA. TCRdb recomputed calls from the reads with MiXCR, one row per CDR3 protein. Here the sample spans some 130,000 distinct CDR3 sequences, roughly 13% being singletons. The sample taken for sequencing was a population of CD138-negative cells sorted from bone marrow. The receptors originated from a donor at least 40 years old with multiple myeloma.

The chain recombines TRBV19 with TRBJ2-7; TRBD2 agrees at 7 bases. The CDR3 length is 13 residues. Trimming cost V 9 bases and J 5 bases; bases outside gene matches: 10. CDR1 is LNHDA and CDR2 is SQIVND in the germline V gene (reference sequence). CDR3 region: CASSWGGSNEQYF. In DNA, the CDR3 is TGTGCCAGCTCCTGGGGGGGATCCAACGAGCAGTACTTC.

This clonotype was detected many times. The chain has TRBV29-1 and TRBJ2-1; TRBD2 agrees at 12 bases. This CDR3 spans 18 amino acids. Germline-derived CDR1 and CDR2 are SQVTM and ANQGSEA. With V trimmed by 6 bases and J by 3 bases, 15 bases remained unmatched. This chain's CDR3 is CSVRGAASGRAIYNEQFF. The CDR3 DNA follows: TGCAGCGTACGAGGGGCAGCTAGCGGGAGGGCCATCTACAATGAGCAGTTCTTC.

This clonotype was seen many times. The chain employs TRBV6-2 or TRBV6-3 and TRBJ2-1; D unresolved. Germline V gene sequence: CDR1 MNHEY, CDR2 SVGEGT. The CDR3 totals 14 residues. Trimming removed 0 bases from V and 5 bases from J, with 8 bases in between. CDR3 sequence reads: CASSYSYTDNEQFF. Here the CDR3 DNA reads TGTGCCAGCAGTTACTCCTATACGGACAATGAGCAGTTCTTC.

This clonotype showed up many times. The J gene is TRBJ1-1, the V gene TRBV11-3; 10 nucleotides align to TRBD1. This CDR3 has 15 residues. Germline-derived CDR1 and CDR2 are SGHNT and YENEEA. V shed 5 bases and J 5 bases; nucleotides not matched to a gene: 8. The CDR3 DNA reads TGTGCCAGCAGCCAGAGACAGGGGGCACGGACTGAAGCTTTCTTT. Its protein product is CASSQRQGARTEAFF. The variable domain in full, completed from reference TRBV11-3 and TRBJ1-1, reads EAGVVQSPRYKIIEKKQPVAFWCNPISGHNTLYWYLQNLGQGPELLIRYENEEAVDDSQLPKDRFSAERLKGVDSTLKIQPAELGDSAVYLCASSQRQGARTEAFFGQGTRLTVV.

This clonotype was recorded at least ten times. The junction and the germline gene differ at one end; a read error may be behind it. The rearrangement uses TRBV12-3 or TRBV12-4 and TRBJ2-3, with 8 nucleotides matching TRBD2. The CDR3 loop spans 14 amino acids. The CDR3 loop reads CASSVAGSTDTQYF. The CDR3 nucleotides are TGTGCCAGCAGTGTAGCGGGGAGCACAGATACGCAGTATTTT.

In its sample, this clonotype was seen many times. The V and J genes are TRBV11-2 and TRBJ1-2; a possible D gene is TRBD1 (6 bases). Per the germline V gene, CDR1 is SGHAT and CDR2 is FQNNGV. This CDR3 spans 16 amino acids. Trimming took off 4 bases at V and 1 base at J, with 16 bases between the two ends. The CDR3 here is CASSSIPQDSNYGYTF. The DNA for the CDR3 is TGTGCCAGCAGCTCGATCCCCCAGGACAGTAACTATGGCTACACCTTC.

At least ten counts were recorded for this clonotype. V and J are TRBV29-1 and TRBJ1-2, with 8 nucleotides matching TRBD1. Germline V lookup: CDR1 SQVTM, CDR2 ANQGSEA. With V trimmed by 8 bases and J by 2 bases, 4 bases remained unmatched. The length of the CDR3 is 12 residues. CDR3 loop: CSIRDRNYGYTF. CDR3 in DNA: TGCAGCATCCGGGACAGGAACTATGGCTACACCTTC.

This clonotype has a count of ten or more. The chain recombines TRBV5-1 with TRBJ1-1; TRBD1 might be the D (6 bases). This CDR3 is 15 amino acids long. Trimming left V 6 bases short and J 1 base short, with 16 bases between. The germline gives CDR1 SGHRS, CDR2 YFSETQ. CDR3 nucleotides: TGCGCCAGCACCCGAGTTGACAGGACGAACACTGAAGCTTTCTTT. Translating gives CASTRVDRTNTEAFF.